This TCR beta chain was recorded in a study of OX40 agonist ivuxolimab in advanced cancers. Overall study: Anti-PD-1, anti-PD-L1 or anti-CTLA-4 therapy given earlier was allowed, and about 38% had some.

Using immunoSEQ multiplex PCR, the repertoire was profiled, and TCRdb retains in-frame clones only, with some absent. The sample lists 95,000 to 100,000 clones; approximately 83% were seen once. The specimen was CD4+ or CD8+ T cells sorted from blood, collected in a trial of the OX40 agonist ivuxolimab. The clonotype comes from an adult with an advanced solid tumor such as melanoma, head and neck, liver or kidney cancer.

The CDR3 reads CASVGAGAFF. The CDR3 DNA reads TGCGCCAGCGTAGGAGCCGGAGCTTTCTTT. The rearrangement links TRBV10-1 to TRBJ1-1; D is uncertain. V gave up 8 bases and J gave up 10 bases, with 11 bases separating them. The CDR3 has 10 residues. Germline CDR1 and CDR2: WNHNN and SYGVQD (reference sequence).